The 20 T cell receptor beta chains below come from one sample, sequenced in a study of cytomegalovirus exposure and HLA in healthy donors. The PCR contained 60 Vbeta and 13 Jbeta primers. Only in-frame clones appear in the TCRdb table, and some are missing; sequencing was by immunoSEQ multiplex PCR. The table has over 110,000 clones, over 75% seen once. Sample: PBMCs. These receptors all stem from a male donor in good health and CMV-seronegative.

This chain connects TRBV7-6 to TRBJ1-3; D not resolved. Trimming took 4 bases from V and 0 from J, leaving 10 bases between them. CDR3 size: 15 residues. In germline, CDR1 is SGHVS, CDR2 FNYEAQ. Here the CDR3 reads CASSSDNNSGNTIYF. In DNA form, the CDR3 reads TGTGCCAGCAGCTCCGACAATAACTCTGGAAACACCATATATTTT.

V is TRBV6-4 and J is TRBJ1-5; 7 nucleotides match TRBD1. The CDR3 runs 14 residues. After removal of 3 bases from V and 2 bases from J, the junction contained 1 base not matched to a gene. The germline CDR1 and CDR2 sequences are MRHNA and SNTAGT. CDR3 nucleotide sequence: TGTGCCAGCAGTGAAACAGGGGGCAATCAGCCCCAGCATTTT. Residues: CASSETGGNQPQHF.

V gene TRBV4-3 combines with J gene TRBJ2-1, with TRBD2 matching over 7 bases. This CDR3 spans 13 amino acids. Trimming removed 0 bases from V and 7 bases from J; junction bases left unmatched: 0. Per the germline V gene, CDR1 is LGHNA and CDR2 is YSLEER. The CDR3 DNA reads TGCGCCAGCAGCCAAGATAGCGGGAATGAGCAGTTCTTC. Protein product: CASSQDSGNEQFF.

V usage is TRBV5-4 and J usage is TRBJ2-5; 7 positions agree with TRBD1. The J call may be faulty, since TRBJ2-7 better matches the DNA end. The CDR3 has 14 amino acids. Germline CDR1 and CDR2: SGHNT and YYREEE (reference sequence). CDR3 sequence reads: CASSSPGQHYEQYF. For the CDR3, the DNA is TGTGCCAGCAGCTCTCCGGGACAGCACTACGAGCAGTACTTC.

The chain is built from TRBV30 and TRBJ1-1; D is undetermined. CDR3 size: 11 residues. In germline, CDR1 is GTSNPN, CDR2 SVGIG (reference sequence). The CDR3 nucleotides are TGTGCTACGACCGGGTACACTGAAGCTTTCTTT. Protein product: CATTGYTEAFF.

The chain is built from TRBV7-2 and TRBJ1-2, with D unresolved. Per the germline V gene, CDR1 is SGHTA and CDR2 is FQGNSA. The CDR3 loop spans 14 amino acids. The V gene lost 5 bases and the J gene lost 4 bases, with 14 bases spanning the gap. The DNA of the CDR3 is TGTGCCAGCAGCCCCCCCGGACTGACCTATGGCTACACCTTC. Residues: CASSPPGLTYGYTF.

The V gene is TRBV13, the J gene TRBJ2-7; 13 nucleotides match TRBD2. The CDR3 is made up of 15 amino acids. The germline V gene has CDR1 PRHDT and CDR2 FYEKMQ (reference sequence). J gave up 7 bases and V 4 bases, and 7 bases lay outside the gene matches. The CDR3 loop is CASSSWTSGSGEQYF. CDR3 bases: TGTGCCAGCAGCTCCTGGACTAGCGGGAGTGGGGAGCAGTACTTC.

For this clone: At one of its ends the junction is not consistent with the germline gene, which may arise from a read error. The gene calls are TRBV7-2 and TRBJ2-1, with D maybe TRBD2 (5 bases). Germline CDR1 and CDR2: SGHTA and FQGNSA. CDR3 length: 12 residues. Here the CDR3 DNA reads TGTGCCAGCAGCCTAGCCAATTTGGAGCAGTTCTTC. It is translated as CASSLANLEQFF.

The V call is TRBV15, the J call TRBJ1-4; 10 positions agree with TRBD1. The CDR3 has 15 amino acids. V gave up 3 bases and J gave up 2 bases; unmatched junction bases: 0. Germline V gives CDR1 LNHNV, CDR2 YYDKDF (reference sequence). The CDR3: CATSRGQGTNEKLFF. The CDR3 nucleotides read TGTGCCACCAGCAGGGGACAGGGGACTAATGAAAAACTGTTTTTT.

The V gene is TRBV4-3, the J gene TRBJ2-1; possibly TRBD1 for D (6 bases). Germline V gives CDR1 LGHNA, CDR2 YSLEER. The germline V and J ends were trimmed by 0 bases and 8 bases, with 14 bases remaining between them. The length of the CDR3 is 15 residues. The CDR3 here is CASSQDYDRRDEQFF. CDR3 bases: TGCGCCAGCAGCCAAGATTATGACAGGCGTGATGAGCAGTTCTTC.

The CDR3 protein is CASSRTLDRGGGYTF. In nucleotides, the CDR3 is TGCGCCAGCAGCCGGACCCTGGACAGGGGCGGTGGCTACACCTTC. The chain joins TRBV4-3 to TRBJ1-2; 9 bases map to TRBD1. With 4 bases clipped from V and 7 bases from J, the junction kept 10 bases outside the gene matches. This CDR3 comprises 15 residues. Germline V CDR1 and CDR2: LGHNA, YSLEER.

V and J are TRBV6-1 and TRBJ2-3; unclear D gene. The germline V and J ends were trimmed by 0 bases and 6 bases, with 13 bases remaining between them. The V gene's germline CDR1 is MNHNS and CDR2 SASEGT. This CDR3 region has 15 residues. In DNA form, the CDR3 reads TGTGCCAGCAGTGAAGCGGCTGTCATTCCCGATACGCAGTATTTT. This gives the protein CASSEAAVIPDTQYF.

This sequence joins TRBV28 and TRBJ2-7; TRBD1 is a possible D gene (6 bases). The germline V gene encodes CDR1 MDHEN and CDR2 SYDVKM. CDR3 length: 14 residues. The ends were cut back, 5 bases at V and 2 bases at J, with 13 bases in the middle. In DNA form, the CDR3 reads TGTGCCAGCAGTAGCGGACAGCATCCCTACGAGCAGTACTTC. Amino acid sequence: CASSSGQHPYEQYF.

This rearrangement joins TRBV7-8 to TRBJ2-3, with 10 bases that match TRBD2. The V gene's germline CDR1 is SGHVS and CDR2 FQNEAQ. Trimming removed 1 base from V and 4 bases from J; junction bases left unmatched: 14. This CDR3 is built from 19 residues. The CDR3 sequence is CASSLVAGGEREGADTQYF. CDR3 sequence (DNA): TGTGCCAGCAGCTTAGTAGCGGGGGGTGAGCGGGAGGGGGCAGATACGCAGTATTTT.

The chain couples TRBV11-1 to TRBJ2-1, with 9 bases aligning to TRBD2. There are 14 residues in the CDR3. The germline gives CDR1 SGHAT, CDR2 FQDESV (reference sequence). The ends lost 3 bases at V and 9 bases at J; junction bases unmatched: 6. The chain's CDR3 is CASSFGGRAVEQFF. In DNA, the CDR3 is TGTGCCAGCAGCTTCGGCGGGAGGGCCGTTGAGCAGTTCTTC.

The chain combines TRBV30 with TRBJ2-7; TRBD2 matches at 7 bases. Germline lookup yields CDR1 GTSNPN and CDR2 SVGIG (reference sequence). CDR3 size: 11 residues. V was pared by 7 bases and J by 6 bases, with 6 bases of the junction left unmatched. The CDR3 DNA sequence: TGTGCCTTGGGGGGGGGTGCCGAGCAGTACTTC. Its translation is CALGGGAEQYF.

The chain carries TRBV11-2 and TRBJ2-7; a possible D gene is TRBD2 (5 bases). Trimming removed 5 bases from V and 9 bases from J, with 17 bases in between. This CDR3 region has 13 residues. CDR1 SGHAT and CDR2 FQNNGV come from the germline V gene. This CDR3 is CASSLSTPGRQYF. The CDR3 DNA sequence: TGTGCCAGCAGCCTCTCGACCCCGGGGAGGCAGTACTTC.

The V and J genes are TRBV7-2 and TRBJ2-1; weak D call: TRBD1 (5 bases). The CDR3 sequence is 13 residues long. V was cut by 3 bases and J by 8 bases, with 11 bases left in between. Germline V lookup: CDR1 SGHTA, CDR2 FQGNSA. The CDR3 region has the DNA TGTGCCAGCAGCTTCGCGGCAGGGTATGAGCAGTTCTTC. Protein product: CASSFAAGYEQFF.

The chain recombines TRBV27 with TRBJ2-7; 8 bases line up with TRBD2. This CDR3 spans 13 amino acids. V trimming: 3 bases; J trimming: 3 bases; junction bases outside the gene matches: 1. The germline V gene encodes CDR1 MNHEY and CDR2 SMNVEV (reference sequence). Here the CDR3 reads CASSFSGGYEQYF. CDR3 sequence (DNA): TGTGCCAGCAGTTTCAGCGGGGGCTACGAGCAGTACTTC.

V and J are TRBV5-1 and TRBJ2-4, with TRBD1 as a possible D gene (8 bases). V lost 4 bases and J 5 bases, leaving 13 bases between the germline ends. The CDR3 covers 14 residues. The V gene's germline CDR1 is SGHRS and CDR2 YFSETQ. CDR3 bases: TGCGCCAGCAGCCAAACAGGGGGGGAAAACATTCAGTACTTC. It yields the protein CASSQTGGENIQYF.